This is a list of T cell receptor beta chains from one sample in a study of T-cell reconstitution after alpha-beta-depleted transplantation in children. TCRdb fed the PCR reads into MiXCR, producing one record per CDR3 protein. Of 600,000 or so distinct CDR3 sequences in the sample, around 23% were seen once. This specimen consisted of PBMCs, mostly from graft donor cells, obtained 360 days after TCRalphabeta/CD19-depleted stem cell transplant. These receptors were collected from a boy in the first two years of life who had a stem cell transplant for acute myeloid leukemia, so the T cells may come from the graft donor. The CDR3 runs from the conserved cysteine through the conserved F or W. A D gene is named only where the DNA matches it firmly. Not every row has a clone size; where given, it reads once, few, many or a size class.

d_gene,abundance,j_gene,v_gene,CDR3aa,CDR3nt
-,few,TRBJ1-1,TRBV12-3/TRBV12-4,CASRGAWTDTEAFF,TGTGCCAGCAGGGGGGCCTGGACAGACACTGAAGCTTTCTTT
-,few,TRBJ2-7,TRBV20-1,CSARGSRGSNYEQYF,TGCAGTGCTAGAGGATCCAGGGGAAGTAATTACGAGCAGTACTTC
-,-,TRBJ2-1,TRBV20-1,CSARDSRQMGDNEQFF,TGCAGTGCTAGAGATTCACGTCAGATGGGGGACAATGAGCAGTTCTTC
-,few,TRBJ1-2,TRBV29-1,CSVDDGSNYGYTF,TGCAGCGTTGATGATGGGTCTAACTATGGCTACACCTTC
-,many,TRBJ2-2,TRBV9,CASSVVGGSGELFF,TGTGCCAGCAGCGTAGTAGGGGGGTCCGGGGAGCTGTTTTTT
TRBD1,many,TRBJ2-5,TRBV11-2,CASSLSGDRETQYF,TGTGCCAGCAGCTTATCGGGGGACAGGGAGACCCAGTACTTC
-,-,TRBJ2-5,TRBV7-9,CASSLVQGFRETQYF,TGTGCCAGCAGCTTGGTACAGGGCTTCAGAGAGACCCAGTACTTC
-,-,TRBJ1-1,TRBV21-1,CASSKAEEGWTEAFF,TGTGCCAGCAGCAAAGCAGAGGAGGGCTGGACTGAAGCTTTCTTT
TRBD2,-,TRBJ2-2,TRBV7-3,CASSLTRGGSTGELFF,TGTGCCAGCAGCTTAACGCGGGGGGGCTCCACCGGGGAGCTGTTTTTT
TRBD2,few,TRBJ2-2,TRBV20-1,CSASRVAGGTGELFF,TGCAGTGCTTCCCGGGTAGCGGGGGGGACCGGGGAGCTGTTTTTT
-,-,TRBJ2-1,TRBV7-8,CASSPPALNEQFF,TGTGCCAGCAGCCCCCCGGCGCTAAATGAGCAGTTCTTC
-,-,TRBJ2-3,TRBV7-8,CASSRSGDTQYF,TGTGCCAGCAGCCGTTCGGGTGATACGCAGTATTTT
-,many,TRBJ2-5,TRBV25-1,CASSDAAKMETQYF,TGTGCCAGCAGTGACGCCGCCAAGATGGAGACCCAGTACTTC
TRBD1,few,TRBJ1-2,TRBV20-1,CSARDLGQGRLNGYTF,TGCAGTGCTAGAGATCTGGGACAGGGGAGGTTGAATGGCTACACCTTC